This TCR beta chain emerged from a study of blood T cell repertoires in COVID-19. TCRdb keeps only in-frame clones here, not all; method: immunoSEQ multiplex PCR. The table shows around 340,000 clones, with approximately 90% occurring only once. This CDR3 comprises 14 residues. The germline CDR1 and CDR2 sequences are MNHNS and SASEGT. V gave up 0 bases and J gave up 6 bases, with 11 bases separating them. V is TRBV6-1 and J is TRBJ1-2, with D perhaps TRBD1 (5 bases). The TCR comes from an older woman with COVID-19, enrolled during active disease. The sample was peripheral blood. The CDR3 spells CASSEAIPRDGYTF. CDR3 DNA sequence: TGTGCCAGCAGTGAAGCCATTCCCAGGGATGGCTACACCTTC.